A single sample is the source of the 6 T cell receptor beta chains below, sequenced in a study of neurological immune-mediated disorders (dated by TCRdb to the late 2010s). The time point label for this specimen denotes: longitudinal time-point 3. Library construction relied on 5' RACE. The reads were generated on an Illumina HiSeq 2500. The raw public data were reprocessed by TCRdb itself: fastp quality trimming at Q25, MiXCR clonotype calling, in-frame beta chains only. Rows are combined by CDR3 protein, so each entry shows the most common genes and DNA. The sample table contains roughly 50,000 distinct CDR3 sequences; only one count was recorded for 10% to 15% of them. The biggest ten clones account for approximately 10% of the sample. The sequenced material came from PBMCs. These receptors were taken from a male donor with HTLV-1-associated myelopathy (HAM/TSP).

The sample holds many counts of this clonotype. The rearrangement links TRBV6-2 or TRBV6-3 to TRBJ1-3, with a possible D match to TRBD1 (5 bases). Germline V gene lookup returns CDR1 MNHEY and CDR2 SVGEGT. CDR3 length equals 15 residues. V was cut by 4 bases and J by 0 bases, with 10 bases left in between. This CDR3 reads CASSSAGLSGNTIYF. CDR3 DNA sequence: TGTGCCAGCAGTTCTGCAGGGCTCTCTGGAAACACCATATATTTT.

This clonotype was seen ten or more times. The V call is TRBV24-1, the J call TRBJ2-1; possibly TRBD1 for D (6 bases). Germline loops: CDR1 KGHDR, CDR2 SFDVKD. CDR3 length equals 16 residues. Trimming pared 4 bases from V and 2 bases from J, leaving 14 bases between. The CDR3 bases are TGTGCCACCAGTGAGTCGGACAGTGTTACCTACAATGAGCAGTTCTTC. The encoded protein is CATSESDSVTYNEQFF.

This clonotype has a count of ten or more. The chain recombines TRBV20-1 with TRBJ1-4; possible D gene TRBD1, 6 bases. CDR1 is DFQATT and CDR2 is SNEGSKA in the germline V gene (reference sequence). Trimming took 3 bases from V and 4 from J, leaving 18 bases between them. The CDR3 is 16 amino acids. The CDR3 DNA reads as TGCAGTGCTAGGGGCTCAGGGGCTGGGGTTAATGAAAAACTGTTTTTT. It is translated as CSARGSGAGVNEKLFF.

This clonotype came up many times. V usage is TRBV7-8 and J usage is TRBJ2-7, with D tentatively TRBD2 (5 bases). This CDR3 region has 11 residues. Germline assignment: CDR1 SGHVS and CDR2 FQNEAQ. The V gene lost 4 bases and the J gene lost 6 bases, with 7 bases spanning the gap. CDR3 sequence reads: CASSSEGEQYF. CDR3 DNA: TGTGCCAGCAGCTCCGAGGGCGAGCAGTACTTC.

The table lists this clonotype with many counts. The V and J genes are TRBV20-1 and TRBJ1-3; tentative D call: TRBD1 (6 bases). The germline V gene encodes CDR1 DFQATT and CDR2 SNEGSKA (reference sequence). CDR3 length: 15 amino acids. Between the trimmed V and J ends, which lost 3 bases and 4 bases, there was a span of 16 bases. CDR3 sequence (DNA): TGCAGTGCTAGCCGGGGGGCGATTTCAGGAAACACCATATATTTT. It translates to CSASRGAISGNTIYF.

At least ten counts were recorded for this clonotype. The chain combines TRBV7-2 with TRBJ2-7; no definite D call. The length of the CDR3 is 14 residues. Trimming cost V 5 bases and J 6 bases, with 17 bases left between them. Germline V gene sequence: CDR1 SGHTA, CDR2 FQGNSA. This CDR3 reads CASSLRYRNREQYF. The CDR3 coding sequence is TGTGCCAGCAGCCTCAGGTATCGGAACCGCGAGCAGTACTTC.